This TCR beta chain was identified in a study of OX40 agonist ivuxolimab in advanced cancers. Here immunoSEQ multiplex PCR was the method, and the copy in TCRdb shows in-frame clones only, minus some. Of some 69,000 clones in the sample, about three quarters are singletons; the top ten hold approximately 2.5%. There are a few counts of this clone. Germline V gene lookup returns CDR1 SGHVS and CDR2 FNYEAQ. The CDR3 is made up of 13 amino acids. The V and J ends lost 5 bases and 0 bases respectively, with 7 bases between them. The receptor's source is an adult with an advanced solid tumor such as melanoma, head and neck, liver or kidney cancer. V usage is TRBV7-6 and J usage is TRBJ2-5; maybe TRBD1 (5 bases). Material: CD4+ or CD8+ T cells sorted from blood, obtained in a trial of the OX40 agonist ivuxolimab. CDR3 sequence (DNA): TGTGCCAGCAGCCGACAGTACCAAGAGACCCAGTACTTC. Protein sequence: CASSRQYQETQYF.